The 31 T cell receptor beta chains in this list originate from one sample, sequenced in a study of control samples from healthy donors and cancer patients (dated by TCRdb to 2020 to 2021). The library was made by the immunoSEQ multiplex PCR assay. Drawn from immuneACCESS, this table holds only the in-frame rearrangements with V and J called that TCRdb kept. Clones are partly lost; checked studies trace under half to an unresolved V gene and leave the rest unexplained. The sample table shows around 68,000 clones, and under 85% are seen once. The top ten hold roughly 14% of the sample. The sequenced sample was blood. These receptors came from a man between 60 and 75 years old in good health.

This chain links TRBV24-1 with TRBJ2-5, with D possibly TRBD1 on 6 matching bases. This CDR3 contains 13 residues. The V end was cut by 0 bases, the J end by 7 bases, with 8 bases between. Germline CDR1 KGHDR, CDR2 SFDVKD. The CDR3 sequence: CATSDLLTGTQYF. The CDR3 nucleotides are TGTGCCACCAGTGATTTGCTGACAGGGACCCAGTACTTC.

CDR3 in DNA: TGTGCCACCAGGTCGACAGACTCCTACAATGAGCAGTTCTTC. Protein sequence: CATRSTDSYNEQFF. The rearrangement uses TRBV15 and TRBJ2-1; the D gene is possibly TRBD1 (5 bases). The CDR3 is 14 residues long. Per the germline V gene, CDR1 is LNHNV and CDR2 is YYDKDF (reference sequence). V was trimmed by 6 bases and J by 0 bases, leaving 9 bases between them.

The chain links TRBV28 to TRBJ1-5, with D tentatively TRBD1 (5 bases). The CDR3 has 14 amino acids. The V end was cut by 8 bases, the J end by 3 bases, with 14 bases between. The germline V gene has CDR1 MDHEN and CDR2 SYDVKM. CDR3 residues: CASAPGGYNQPQHF. CDR3 DNA sequence: TGTGCCAGCGCCCCGGGGGGGTACAATCAGCCCCAGCATTTT.

This clone was picked up a small number of times. In DNA form, the CDR3 reads TGTGCCAGCAGCGTAACTCCTGGTTCCTACGAGCAGTACTTC. Translated: CASSVTPGSYEQYF. This chain uses TRBV9 with TRBJ2-7; unclear D gene. The CDR3 runs to 14 residues. Germline CDR1 and CDR2: SGDLS and YYNGEE. Trimming removed 1 base from V and 1 base from J, with 9 bases in between.

In this sample, this clone turned up many times. The V gene is TRBV6-5, the J gene TRBJ2-7; tentative D call: TRBD1 (5 bases). V lost 5 bases, J lost 4 bases, and 18 bases lay in between. Germline V lookup: CDR1 MNHEY, CDR2 SVGAGI. This CDR3 has 15 amino acids. CDR3 nucleotide sequence: TGTGCCAGCAGTCCTGGTGACAGCCGTGGATACGAGCAGTACTTC. As protein: CASSPGDSRGYEQYF.

The V and J genes are TRBV6-1 and TRBJ1-5, with TRBD1 matching 9 bases. Trimming took 3 bases from V and 5 from J; bases not matched to a gene: 8. The CDR3 has 16 residues. Germline values: CDR1 MNHNS, CDR2 SASEGT. For the CDR3, the DNA is TGTGCCAGCAGTGAGAGGCCGGGACAGGGAGATCAGCCCCAGCATTTT. Protein: CASSERPGQGDQPQHF.

The rearrangement uses TRBV4-2 and TRBJ2-4, with 7 bases identical to TRBD2. V lost 1 base and J lost 6; bases outside the gene matches: 15. The germline V gene has CDR1 LGHNA and CDR2 YNFKEQ. CDR3 length: 18 residues. CDR3: CASSQVSGGGSLVNIQYF. The CDR3 nucleotides read TGTGCCAGCAGCCAAGTATCGGGCGGCGGGAGTTTGGTAAACATTCAGTACTTC.

CDR3 in amino acids: CASSPIAGVRPDTQYF. Written as DNA, the CDR3 is TGTGCCAGCAGCCCAATAGCGGGAGTACGACCAGATACGCAGTATTTT. V and J are TRBV7-8 and TRBJ2-3; TRBD2 matches at 9 bases. Germline lookup yields CDR1 SGHVS and CDR2 FQNEAQ. V was pared by 5 bases and J by 4 bases, with 10 bases of the junction left unmatched. The CDR3 has 16 residues. The full variable domain, with the rest looked up from reference TRBV7-8 and TRBJ2-3, is GAGVSQSPRYKVAKRGQDVALRCDPISGHVSLFWYQQALGQGPEFLTYFQNEAQLDKSGLPSDRFFAERPEGSVSTLKIQRTQQEDSAVYLCASSPIAGVRPDTQYFGPGTRLTVL.

The rearrangement links TRBV7-6 to TRBJ2-3, with D perhaps matching TRBD1 or TRBD2 (5 bases each). The CDR3 consists of 16 residues. The germline V gene has CDR1 SGHVS and CDR2 FNYEAQ. V lost 5 bases and J 6 bases, leaving 21 bases between the germline ends. The CDR3 bases are TGTGCCAGCAGCCCCTCGGGTAGCAGAGGGGTTGATACGCAGTATTTT. This codes for CASSPSGSRGVDTQYF.

V and J are TRBV30 and TRBJ2-2; 9 nucleotides agree with TRBD1. J lost 4 bases, V lost 4 bases, and 10 bases had no gene match. CDR1 and CDR2 from the germline V gene are GTSNPN and SVGIG (reference sequence). This CDR3 has 16 residues. CDR3 DNA: TGTGCCTGGAAGCAGGGGACAGGGAGGTTCACCGGGGAGCTGTTTTTT. The encoded protein is CAWKQGTGRFTGELFF.

The chain links TRBV9 to TRBJ1-1; D is unresolved. V was pared by 3 bases and J by 0 bases, with 18 bases between. Germline loops: CDR1 SGDLS, CDR2 YYNGEE. This CDR3 is built from 17 residues. CDR3 nucleotides: TGTGCCAGCAGCGCTCGGCCCGGACCCAGCATGAACACTGAAGCTTTCTTT. This sequence encodes CASSARPGPSMNTEAFF.

CDR3: CASSMRGGWETQYF. As DNA, the CDR3 is TGTGCCAGTAGTATGCGAGGGGGCTGGGAGACCCAGTACTTC. The chain uses TRBV19 and TRBJ2-5; 7 bases match TRBD1. There are 14 residues in the CDR3. CDR1 and CDR2 (germline): LNHDA, SQIVND (reference sequence). V was pared by 3 bases and J by 5 bases, with 6 bases of the junction left unmatched. Based on the CDR3 plus reference TRBV19 and TRBJ2-5, the full variable domain is DGGITQSPKYLFRKEGQNVTLSCEQNLNHDAMYWYRQDPGQGLRLIYYSQIVNDFQKGDIAEGYSVSREKKESFPLTVTSAQKNPTAFYLCASSMRGGWETQYFGPGTRLLVL.

Concerning this clone: The junction does not match germline at one end; this may be a read error. The rearrangement links TRBV7-6 to TRBJ2-5, with a weak D call TRBD2 (5 bases). Germline V gene data show CDR1 as SGHVS and CDR2 as FNYEAQ. The length of the CDR3 is 14 residues. The DNA of the CDR3 is TGTGCCAGCAGCTCTCCCGGACTTCAAGGGACCCAGTACTTC. Translated, it gives CASSSPGLQGTQYF.

The chain joins TRBV28 to TRBJ1-2; the D is unclear. Germline loops: CDR1 MDHEN, CDR2 SYDVKM. V was clipped by 7 bases and J by 7 bases, with 13 bases between them. CDR3 length: 12 residues. The CDR3 here is CASNSRRFGYTF. The CDR3 DNA is TGTGCCAGCAACTCGAGGAGGTTTGGCTACACCTTC.

The J gene is TRBJ1-4, the V gene TRBV7-9; D is unresolved. The CDR3 has 14 residues. The V and J ends lost 9 bases and 7 bases respectively, with 18 bases between them. The germline gives CDR1 SEHNR, CDR2 FQNEAQ (reference sequence). Here the CDR3 reads CARTSELLGEKLFF. DNA of the CDR3: TGTGCCAGAACCTCGGAGCTACTAGGTGAAAAACTGTTTTTT.

The chain recombines TRBV19 with TRBJ2-7; 8 positions match TRBD2. CDR3 length: 14 amino acids. Germline lookup yields CDR1 LNHDA and CDR2 SQIVND (reference sequence). Unmatched junction bases numbered 7, after V lost 2 bases and J lost 7 bases. This CDR3 is CASSIQAGVGEQYF. For the CDR3, the DNA is TGTGCCAGTAGTATACAAGCGGGAGTAGGTGAGCAGTACTTC.

The chain uses TRBV7-6 and TRBJ2-7; possible D gene TRBD2, 6 bases. The CDR3 extends over 13 amino acids. The V gene's germline CDR1 is SGHVS and CDR2 FNYEAQ. V was pared by 5 bases and J by 5 bases, with 13 bases between. The chain's CDR3 is CASSQVEGNEQYF. CDR3 sequence (DNA): TGTGCCAGCAGCCAAGTGGAGGGGAACGAGCAGTACTTC.

The chain is built from TRBV5-4 and TRBJ2-7; D gene ambiguous. This CDR3 region has 12 residues. The germline V and J ends were trimmed by 2 bases and 4 bases, with 7 bases remaining between them. Per germline, CDR1 SGHNT and CDR2 YYREEE (reference sequence). CDR3 protein: CASSFKDYEQYF. CDR3 DNA sequence: TGTGCCAGCAGCTTCAAAGATTACGAGCAGTACTTC.

Worth noting for this clone: The junction and the germline gene differ at one end; a read error may be behind it. In the same sample, other DNA sequences code for this CDR3. The chain has TRBV9 and TRBJ1-6; tentatively, D is TRBD1 (5 bases). Germline loops: CDR1 SGDLS, CDR2 YYNGEE. CDR3 length equals 17 residues. The CDR3 sequence is CASSVAVGPLPNSPLHF. As DNA, the CDR3 is TGTGCCAGCAGTGTAGCTGTGGGACCCCTACCTAATTCACCCCTCCACTTT. Together with reference TRBV9 and TRBJ1-6, the CDR3 gives the full variable domain: DSGVTQTPKHLITATGQRVTLRCSPRSGDLSVYWYQQSLDQGLQFLIQYYNGEERAKGNILERFSAQQFPDLHSELNLSSLELGDSALYFCASSVAVGPLPNSPLHFGNGTRLTVT.

The chain joins TRBV29-1 to TRBJ2-1; D is unresolved. Trimming shortened V by 4 bases and J by 7 bases, and 8 bases separated the two germline ends. Per germline, CDR1 SQVTM and CDR2 ANQGSEA. CDR3 size: 11 residues. CDR3 bases: TGCAGCGTTGTTCGTGGAAATGAGCAGTTCTTC. Protein: CSVVRGNEQFF.

The chain combines TRBV10-2 with TRBJ2-7; TRBD2 agrees at 9 bases. J was trimmed by 0 bases and V by 8 bases; bases with no gene match: 5. Germline values: CDR1 WSHSY, CDR2 SAAADI. This CDR3 contains 14 residues. Here the CDR3 DNA reads TGCGCCAGCCGTAGCGGGAGAAGCTCCTACGAGCAGTACTTC. Encoded protein: CASRSGRSSYEQYF.

The CDR3 here is CASSFSGTDTGELFF. The CDR3 nucleotides are TGCGCCAGCAGCTTTAGCGGGACCGACACCGGGGAGCTGTTTTTT. The chain couples TRBV5-1 to TRBJ2-2, with TRBD2 matching over 8 bases. The CDR3 contains 15 residues. After removal of 2 bases from V and 3 bases from J, the junction contained 3 bases not matched to a gene. Per the germline V gene, CDR1 is SGHRS and CDR2 is YFSETQ.

V usage is TRBV5-1 and J usage is TRBJ2-1, with 12 positions matching TRBD2. Per the germline V gene, CDR1 is SGHRS and CDR2 is YFSETQ. The length of the CDR3 is 17 residues. V lost 3 bases to trimming and J lost 10 bases; unmatched junction nucleotides: 14. The CDR3 is CASSSQYGASGRAEQFF. The DNA of the CDR3 is TGCGCCAGCAGCTCGCAGTATGGGGCTAGCGGGAGGGCGGAGCAGTTCTTC.

This chain joins TRBV7-2 and TRBJ1-2, with 9 bases that match TRBD1. J gave up 4 bases and V 5 bases, and 5 bases lay outside the gene matches. Germline V lookup: CDR1 SGHTA, CDR2 FQGNSA. The CDR3 has 14 residues. This chain's CDR3 is CASSPMDRGYGYTF. The CDR3 DNA reads as TGTGCCAGCAGCCCTATGGACAGGGGCTATGGCTACACCTTC.

The CDR3 DNA sequence: TGTGCCAGTAGTATAATGGCAGGGGGGTCCTACGAGCAGTACTTC. It translates to CASSIMAGGSYEQYF. The V gene is TRBV19, the J gene TRBJ2-7; a possible D gene is TRBD1 (7 bases). The germline gives CDR1 LNHDA, CDR2 SQIVND (reference sequence). The CDR3 has 15 amino acids. The V end was cut by 2 bases, the J end by 1 base, with 12 bases between.

The chain uses TRBV28 and TRBJ1-1; 7 bases map to TRBD1. The CDR3 consists of 14 residues. CDR1 is MDHEN and CDR2 is SYDVKM in the germline V gene. With V trimmed by 4 bases and J by 5 bases, 7 bases remained unmatched. The chain's CDR3 is CASSSGGGRTEAFF. CDR3 nucleotide sequence: TGTGCCAGCAGTTCAGGGGGAGGAAGGACTGAAGCTTTCTTT.

As for this clone: Other DNA sequences in this specimen translate into the identical CDR3. The rearrangement joins TRBV27 to TRBJ2-2, with 12 bases matching TRBD2. This CDR3 region has 15 residues. Trimming removed 3 bases from V and 5 bases from J; junction bases left unmatched: 1. Germline lookup yields CDR1 MNHEY and CDR2 SMNVEV (reference sequence). CDR3 loop: CASSFGTSGTGELFF. For the CDR3, the DNA is TGTGCCAGCAGTTTCGGGACTAGCGGGACCGGGGAGCTGTTTTTT.

The CDR3 reads CASSAGQGSAAEKLFF. The DNA for the CDR3 is TGTGCCAGCAGCGCCGGACAGGGCTCGGCTGCTGAAAAACTGTTTTTT. The chain combines TRBV7-2 with TRBJ1-4, with 8 bases that match TRBD1. The V and J ends lost 5 bases and 7 bases, in that order; junction bases with no gene match: 12. Germline V gene data show CDR1 as SGHTA and CDR2 as FQGNSA. The CDR3 length is 16 residues.

This clone showed up just once. The genes are TRBV18 and TRBJ1-1; 7 bases are shared with TRBD1. The CDR3 consists of 15 residues. The junction had 5 bases not matched to a gene; V was cut back by 3 bases and J by 1 base. Germline lookup yields CDR1 KGHSH and CDR2 LQKENI. Here the CDR3 DNA reads TGTGCCAGCTCACCCAGGGACAGCCCGAACACTGAAGCTTTCTTT. Residues: CASSPRDSPNTEAFF. Based on the CDR3 plus reference TRBV18 and TRBJ1-1, the full variable domain is NAGVMQNPRHLVRRRGQEARLRCSPMKGHSHVYWYRQLPEEGLKFMVYLQKENIIDESGMPKERFSAEFPKEGPSILRIQQVVRGDSAAYFCASSPRDSPNTEAFFGQGTRLTVV.

V is TRBV13 and J is TRBJ2-3; D is uncertain. V lost 5 bases and J lost 9, with 12 bases in between. The CDR3 contains 12 residues. CDR1 is PRHDT, CDR2 FYEKMQ, per germline (reference sequence). CDR3 protein: CASSQDLSTQYF. The CDR3 DNA is TGTGCCAGCAGCCAAGACCTTAGCACGCAGTATTTT.

This chain links TRBV24-1 with TRBJ2-1; D may be TRBD2 (6 bases). This CDR3 is 15 amino acids long. From germline, CDR1 is KGHDR and CDR2 SFDVKD. With 3 bases removed from V and 4 bases from J, the gap between germline ends came to 12 bases. This CDR3 reads CATSDQPGEYNEQFF. The CDR3 region has the DNA TGTGCCACCAGTGATCAACCGGGAGAGTACAATGAGCAGTTCTTC.